One and the same sample provided the 21 T cell receptor beta chains below, sequenced in a study of cytomegalovirus exposure and HLA in healthy donors. The PCR contained 60 Vbeta and 13 Jbeta primers. Method: immunoSEQ multiplex PCR; TCRdb's copy keeps in-frame clones and lacks some. The sample lists roughly 120,000 clones; roughly 79% were seen once. The sequenced sample consisted of PBMCs. The origin of the receptors is a woman between 18 and 29 years old in good health and CMV-seronegative.

The J gene is TRBJ2-7, the V gene TRBV11-2; 7 bases match TRBD2. The CDR3 loop spans 14 amino acids. Germline CDR1 reads SGHAT; CDR2 reads FQNNGV. V lost 5 bases and J lost 7; bases outside the gene matches: 11. CDR3 loop: CASSPSGRPVEQYF. Here the CDR3 DNA reads TGTGCCAGCAGCCCCTCCGGGAGGCCTGTTGAGCAGTACTTC. The whole variable domain, filled in from reference TRBV11-2 and TRBJ2-7, reads EAGVAQSPRYKIIEKRQSVAFWCNPISGHATLYWYQQILGQGPKLLIQFQNNGVVDDSQLPKDRFSAERLKGVDSTLKIQPAKLEDSAVYLCASSPSGRPVEQYFGPGTRLTVT.

The chain joins TRBV6-5 to TRBJ1-6; unclear D gene. Between the trimmed V and J ends, which lost 4 bases and 9 bases, there was a span of 10 bases. This CDR3 is 13 amino acids long. In germline, CDR1 is MNHEY, CDR2 SVGAGI. CDR3 protein: CASSSGLFSPLHF. The CDR3 bases are TGTGCCAGCAGTTCCGGACTGTTTTCACCCCTCCACTTT.

The chain is built from TRBV9 and TRBJ2-7, with a weak D call TRBD1 (5 bases). The ends were cut back, 3 bases at V and 5 bases at J, with 18 bases in the middle. The CDR3 has 15 amino acids. The germline V gene encodes CDR1 SGDLS and CDR2 YYNGEE. The CDR3 DNA reads as TGTGCCAGCAGCGCCTCGTCGGCAGGGTGGGACGAGCAGTACTTC. As protein: CASSASSAGWDEQYF.

This sequence joins TRBV5-1 and TRBJ2-2; 8 bases line up with TRBD1. The junction had 12 bases not matched to a gene; V was cut back by 5 bases and J by 9 bases. This CDR3 has 15 amino acids. Germline CDR1 reads SGHRS; CDR2 reads YFSETQ. The CDR3 DNA sequence: TGCGCCAGCAGTTCCATCCCGGACAGGGCCAGGGAGCTGTTTTTT. It is translated as CASSSIPDRARELFF. The full variable domain, in which reference TRBV5-1 and TRBJ2-2 provide the parts outside the CDR3, is KAGVTQTPRYLIKTRGQQVTLSCSPISGHRSVSWYQQTPGQGLQFLFEYFSETQRNKGNFPGRFSGRQFSNSRSEMNVSTLELGDSALYLCASSSIPDRARELFFGEGSRLTVL.

This chain uses TRBV5-1 with TRBJ2-5, with unresolved D. The CDR3 runs to 14 residues. Trimming pared 0 bases from V and 5 bases from J, leaving 11 bases between. CDR1 and CDR2 from the germline V gene are SGHRS and YFSETQ. The chain's CDR3 is CASSLEQSGETQYF. As DNA, the CDR3 is TGCGCCAGCAGCTTGGAACAGTCTGGCGAGACCCAGTACTTC.

The chain couples TRBV16 to TRBJ1-1; TRBD1 matches 7 bases. J was trimmed by 2 bases and V by 4 bases; bases with no gene match: 7. The CDR3 extends over 15 amino acids. Germline CDR1 reads KGHSY; CDR2 reads FQNENV. CDR3 nucleotide sequence: TGTGCCAGCAGCCCCACCAGACAGGGCAACACTGAAGCTTTCTTT. It encodes CASSPTRQGNTEAFF.

This chain connects TRBV12-5 to TRBJ1-4; D possibly corresponds to TRBD1 (6 bases). Trimming cost V 1 base and J 3 bases, with 15 bases left between them. Germline V CDR1 and CDR2: LGHNT, FRNRAP. The CDR3 spans 17 residues. The CDR3 sequence is CASGLAIPGTSNEKLFF. CDR3 in DNA: TGTGCTAGTGGTTTGGCCATTCCCGGGACATCTAATGAAAAACTGTTTTTT. Combining the CDR3 with reference TRBV12-5 and TRBJ1-4 gives the whole variable domain DARVTQTPRHKVTEMGQEVTMRCQPILGHNTVFWYRQTMMQGLELLAYFRNRAPLDDSGMPKDRFSAEMPDATLATLKIQPSEPRDSAVYFCASGLAIPGTSNEKLFFGSGTQLSVL.

The chain couples TRBV10-3 to TRBJ2-2, with a possible D match to TRBD2 (6 bases). The CDR3 sequence is 16 residues long. Trimming cost V 4 bases and J 1 base, with 13 bases left between them. Germline V CDR1 and CDR2: ENHRY, SYGVKD. The CDR3 DNA sequence: TGTGCCATCAGTGCTAGGAGGGCATTGAACACCGGGGAGCTGTTTTTT. It translates to CAISARRALNTGELFF.

The chain uses TRBV29-1 and TRBJ1-6, with TRBD1 as a possible D gene (6 bases). There are 15 residues in the CDR3. Germline CDR1 is SQVTM and CDR2 is ANQGSEA. V was trimmed by 6 bases and J by 7 bases, leaving 19 bases between them. This CDR3 is CSVRLGAGRNSPLHF. CDR3 DNA sequence: TGCAGCGTCCGGTTGGGGGCAGGGCGGAATTCACCCCTCCACTTT.

This chain connects TRBV6-5 to TRBJ2-7, with TRBD1 identical over 9 bases. V trimming: 6 bases; J trimming: 3 bases; junction bases outside the gene matches: 6. The germline V gene encodes CDR1 MNHEY and CDR2 SVGAGI. The CDR3 is 14 residues long. CDR3 sequence: CASREDRGFYEQYF. As DNA, the CDR3 is TGTGCCAGCAGAGAGGACAGGGGATTCTACGAGCAGTACTTC.

The chain joins TRBV7-8 to TRBJ2-1, with D uncertain. Germline lookup yields CDR1 SGHVS and CDR2 FQNEAQ. The CDR3 runs 12 residues. Trimming pared 2 bases from V and 5 bases from J, leaving 4 bases between. DNA of the CDR3: TGTGCCAGCAGCTTAACTAACAATGAGCAGTTCTTC. Its translation is CASSLTNNEQFF.

The gene calls are TRBV30 and TRBJ2-1, with TRBD2 identical over 9 bases. Germline loops: CDR1 GTSNPN, CDR2 SVGIG (reference sequence). The CDR3 spans 15 residues. The V segment lost 4 bases and the J segment 6 bases; nucleotides outside the gene matches: 10. CDR3 sequence reads: CAWTALSSGTNEQFF. The CDR3 DNA reads as TGTGCCTGGACCGCCTTATCTAGCGGGACCAATGAGCAGTTCTTC.

This chain joins TRBV6-6 and TRBJ2-7, with TRBD2 as a possible D gene (6 bases). V was shortened by 4 bases and J by 0 bases, with 7 bases between the two germline ends. The CDR3 totals 13 residues. Per the germline V gene, CDR1 is MNHNY and CDR2 is SVGAGI (reference sequence). This CDR3 is CASSWEDSYEQYF. The DNA for the CDR3 is TGTGCCAGCAGTTGGGAGGACTCCTACGAGCAGTACTTC.

The chain joins TRBV15 to TRBJ1-6, with 8 positions matching TRBD1. After removal of 11 bases from V and 7 bases from J, the junction contained 13 bases not matched to a gene. Germline loops: CDR1 LNHNV, CDR2 YYDKDF (reference sequence). The CDR3 is made up of 15 amino acids. CDR3 bases: TGTGCCGCTGGGGCAGGGGGCTTCTCAAATTCACCCCTCCACTTT. The encoded protein is CAAGAGGFSNSPLHF. Full variable domain (outside the CDR3, taken from reference TRBV15 and TRBJ1-6): DAMVIQNPRYQVTQFGKPVTLSCSQTLNHNVMYWYQQKSSQAPKLLFHYYDKDFNNEADTPDNFQSRRPNTSFCFLDIRSPGLGDTAMYLCAAGAGGFSNSPLHFGNGTRLTVT.

In its sample, this clone was seen once. The chain has TRBV5-1 and TRBJ2-7, with 7 bases that match TRBD1. Trimming took 0 bases from V and 9 from J; bases not matched to a gene: 3. The CDR3 extends over 12 amino acids. Germline CDR1 and CDR2: SGHRS and YFSETQ. The CDR3 protein is CASSLGDSGQYF. CDR3 in DNA: TGCGCCAGCAGCTTGGGGGACAGCGGGCAGTACTTC.

This chain links TRBV2 with TRBJ1-5, with 9 bases lining up with TRBD1. Trimming at V came to 4 bases and at J to 2 bases, leaving 3 bases not matched to a gene. The CDR3 has 15 residues. The germline gives CDR1 SNHLY, CDR2 FYNNEI. CDR3 sequence reads: CASSVDRGGNQPQHF. The CDR3 DNA is TGTGCCAGCAGTGTGGACAGGGGAGGCAATCAGCCCCAGCATTTT.

The chain has TRBV2 and TRBJ1-1, with D unclear. V dropped 2 bases and J dropped 4 bases, with 14 bases sitting between them. Looked up from germline, CDR1 is SNHLY and CDR2 is FYNNEI. The CDR3 contains 15 residues. The CDR3 loop is CASSEREGSGTEAFF. The CDR3 bases are TGTGCCAGCAGTGAAAGGGAGGGATCGGGCACTGAAGCTTTCTTT.

CDR3 residues: CASSSTAGGTDTQYF. DNA of the CDR3: TGTGCCAGCAGCTCGACGGCCGGGGGAACAGATACGCAGTATTTT. The chain employs TRBV9 and TRBJ2-3; perhaps TRBD2 as D (6 bases). With 4 bases removed from V and 3 bases from J, the gap between germline ends came to 15 bases. CDR1 and CDR2 (germline): SGDLS, YYNGEE. The CDR3 loop spans 15 amino acids.

The chain joins TRBV4-1 to TRBJ1-4; D perhaps matches TRBD1 (5 bases). This CDR3 region has 18 residues. Trimming shortened V by 3 bases and J by 0 bases, and 17 bases separated the two germline ends. Germline CDR1 reads MGHRA; CDR2 reads YSYEKL. The CDR3 DNA sequence: TGCGCCAGCAGCCACGCATACCAGGGACTTGCAACTAATGAAAAACTGTTTTTT. The encoded protein is CASSHAYQGLATNEKLFF.

A few counts support this clone. The V and J genes are TRBV6-5 and TRBJ2-6; no reliable D call. The CDR3 runs to 14 residues. Trimming removed 2 bases at V and 0 bases at J, with 2 bases between. Germline-derived CDR1 and CDR2 are MNHEY and SVGAGI. The CDR3 here is CASSYRSGANVLTF. DNA for the CDR3: TGTGCCAGCAGTTACCGCTCTGGGGCCAACGTCCTGACTTTC.

In the case of this clone: Other DNA sequences of this sample code for an identical CDR3. CDR3: CASSSPLAGVTDTQYF. In nucleotides, the CDR3 is TGTGCCAGCAGCTCCCCACTAGCGGGTGTCACAGATACGCAGTATTTT. V is TRBV7-3 and J is TRBJ2-3; 9 positions match TRBD2. This CDR3 contains 16 residues. Trimming removed 4 bases from V and 2 bases from J; junction bases left unmatched: 7. Germline V gene sequence: CDR1 SGHTA, CDR2 FQGTGA.